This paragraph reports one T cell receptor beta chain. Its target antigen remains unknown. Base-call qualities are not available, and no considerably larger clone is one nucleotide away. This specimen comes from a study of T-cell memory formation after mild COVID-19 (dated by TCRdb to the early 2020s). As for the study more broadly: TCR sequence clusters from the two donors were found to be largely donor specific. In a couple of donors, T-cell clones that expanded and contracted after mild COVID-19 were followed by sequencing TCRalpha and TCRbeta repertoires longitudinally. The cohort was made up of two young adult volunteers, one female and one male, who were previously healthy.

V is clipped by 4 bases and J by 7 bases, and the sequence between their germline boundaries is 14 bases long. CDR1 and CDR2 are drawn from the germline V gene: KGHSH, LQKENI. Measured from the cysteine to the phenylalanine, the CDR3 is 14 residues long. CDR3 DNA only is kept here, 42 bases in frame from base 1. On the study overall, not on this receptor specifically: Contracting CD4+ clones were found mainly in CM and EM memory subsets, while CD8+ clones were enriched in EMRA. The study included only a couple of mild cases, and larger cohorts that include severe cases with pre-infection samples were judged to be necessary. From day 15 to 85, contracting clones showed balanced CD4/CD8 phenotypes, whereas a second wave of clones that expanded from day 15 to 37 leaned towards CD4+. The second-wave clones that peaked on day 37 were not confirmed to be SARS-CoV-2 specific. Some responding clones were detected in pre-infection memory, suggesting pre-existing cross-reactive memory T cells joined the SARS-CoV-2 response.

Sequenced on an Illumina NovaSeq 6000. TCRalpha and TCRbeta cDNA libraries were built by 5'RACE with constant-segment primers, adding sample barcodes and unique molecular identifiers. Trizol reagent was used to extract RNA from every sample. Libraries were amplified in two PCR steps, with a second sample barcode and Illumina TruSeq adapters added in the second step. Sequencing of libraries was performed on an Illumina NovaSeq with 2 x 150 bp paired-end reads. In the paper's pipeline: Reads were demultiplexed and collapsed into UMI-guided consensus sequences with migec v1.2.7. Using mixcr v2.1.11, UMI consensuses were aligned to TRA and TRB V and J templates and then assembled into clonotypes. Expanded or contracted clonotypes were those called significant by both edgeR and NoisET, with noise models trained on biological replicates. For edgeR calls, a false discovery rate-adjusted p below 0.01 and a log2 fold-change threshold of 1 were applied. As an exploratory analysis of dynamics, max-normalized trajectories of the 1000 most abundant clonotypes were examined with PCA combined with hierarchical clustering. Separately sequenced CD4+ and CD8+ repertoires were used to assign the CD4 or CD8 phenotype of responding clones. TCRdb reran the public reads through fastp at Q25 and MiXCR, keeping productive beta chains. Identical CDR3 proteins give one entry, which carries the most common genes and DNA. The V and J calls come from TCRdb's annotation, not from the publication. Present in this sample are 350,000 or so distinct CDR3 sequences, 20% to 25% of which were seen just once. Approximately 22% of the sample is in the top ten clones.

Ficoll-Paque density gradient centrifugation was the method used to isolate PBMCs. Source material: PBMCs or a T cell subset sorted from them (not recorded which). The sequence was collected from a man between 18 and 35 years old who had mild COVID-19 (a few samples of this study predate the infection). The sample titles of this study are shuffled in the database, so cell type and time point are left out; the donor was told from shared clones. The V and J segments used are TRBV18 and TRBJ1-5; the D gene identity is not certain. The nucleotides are TGTGCCAGCTCACAGGCGGGCGATAACCAGCCCCAGCATTTT. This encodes CASSQAGDNQPQHF. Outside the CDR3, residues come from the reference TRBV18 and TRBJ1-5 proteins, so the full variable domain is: NAGVMQNPRHLVRRRGQEARLRCSPMKGHSHVYWYRQLPEEGLKFMVYLQKENIIDESGMPKERFSAEFPKEGPSILRIQQVVRGDSAAYFCASSQAGDNQPQHFGDGTRLSIL.